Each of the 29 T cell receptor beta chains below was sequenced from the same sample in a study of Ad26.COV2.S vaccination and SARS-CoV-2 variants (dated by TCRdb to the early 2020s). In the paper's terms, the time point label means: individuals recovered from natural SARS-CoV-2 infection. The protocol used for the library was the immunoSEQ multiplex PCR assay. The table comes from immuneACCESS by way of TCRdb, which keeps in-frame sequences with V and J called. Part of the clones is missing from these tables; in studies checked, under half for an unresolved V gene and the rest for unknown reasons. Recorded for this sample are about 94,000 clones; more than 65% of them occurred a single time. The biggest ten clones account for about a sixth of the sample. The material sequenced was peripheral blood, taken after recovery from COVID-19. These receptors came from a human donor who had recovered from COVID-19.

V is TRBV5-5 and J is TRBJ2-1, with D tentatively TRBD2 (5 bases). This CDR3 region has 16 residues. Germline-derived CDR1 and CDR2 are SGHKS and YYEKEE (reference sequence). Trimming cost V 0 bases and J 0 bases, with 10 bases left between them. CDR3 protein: CASSLALGSSYNEQFF. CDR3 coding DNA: TGTGCCAGCAGCTTGGCTCTGGGGAGCTCCTACAATGAGCAGTTCTTC.

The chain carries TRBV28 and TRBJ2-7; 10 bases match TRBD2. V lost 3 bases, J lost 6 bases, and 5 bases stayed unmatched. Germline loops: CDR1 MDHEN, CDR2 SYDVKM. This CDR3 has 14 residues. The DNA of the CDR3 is TGTGCCAGCAGTTTTCCCGCTAGCGGGAGCGAGCAGTACTTC. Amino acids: CASSFPASGSEQYF.

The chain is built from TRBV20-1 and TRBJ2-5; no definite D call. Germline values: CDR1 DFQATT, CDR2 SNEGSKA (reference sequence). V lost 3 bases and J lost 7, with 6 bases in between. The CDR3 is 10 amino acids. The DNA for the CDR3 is TGCAGTGCTAGTCTGGCGACCCAGTACTTC. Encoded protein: CSASLATQYF.

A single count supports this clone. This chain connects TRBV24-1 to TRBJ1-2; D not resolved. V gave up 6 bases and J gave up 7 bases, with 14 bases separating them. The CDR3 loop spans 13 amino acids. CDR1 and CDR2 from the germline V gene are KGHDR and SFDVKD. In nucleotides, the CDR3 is TGTGCCACCAGTTTCGACCGAGATAGTGGCTACACCTTC. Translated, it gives CATSFDRDSGYTF.

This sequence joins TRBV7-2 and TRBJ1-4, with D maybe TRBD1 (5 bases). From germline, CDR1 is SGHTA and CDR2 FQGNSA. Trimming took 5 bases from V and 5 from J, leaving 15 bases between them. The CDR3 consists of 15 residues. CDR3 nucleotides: TGTGCCAGCAGCCCCGGGCTAACAGGCAATGAAAAACTGTTTTTT. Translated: CASSPGLTGNEKLFF.

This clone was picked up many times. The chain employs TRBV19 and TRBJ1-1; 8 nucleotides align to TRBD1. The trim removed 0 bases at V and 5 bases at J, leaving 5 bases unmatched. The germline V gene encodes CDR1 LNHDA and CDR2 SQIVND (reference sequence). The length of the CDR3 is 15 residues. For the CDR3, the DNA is TGTGCCAGTAGTATAGACCAGGGGGCGCGGACTGAAGCTTTCTTT. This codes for CASSIDQGARTEAFF.

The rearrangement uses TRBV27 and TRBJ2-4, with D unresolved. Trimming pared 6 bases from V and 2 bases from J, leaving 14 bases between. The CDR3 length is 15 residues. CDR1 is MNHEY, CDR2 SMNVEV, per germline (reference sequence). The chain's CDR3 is CASRHLLGPKNIQYF. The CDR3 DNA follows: TGTGCCAGCAGACACCTACTGGGCCCCAAAAACATTCAGTACTTC.

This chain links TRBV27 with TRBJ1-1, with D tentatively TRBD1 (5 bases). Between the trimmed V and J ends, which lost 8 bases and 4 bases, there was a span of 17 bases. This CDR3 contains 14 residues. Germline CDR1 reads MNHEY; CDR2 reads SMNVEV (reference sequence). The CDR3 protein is CASSWEGAGTEAFF. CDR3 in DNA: TGTGCCAGCTCATGGGAAGGGGCGGGCACTGAAGCTTTCTTT.

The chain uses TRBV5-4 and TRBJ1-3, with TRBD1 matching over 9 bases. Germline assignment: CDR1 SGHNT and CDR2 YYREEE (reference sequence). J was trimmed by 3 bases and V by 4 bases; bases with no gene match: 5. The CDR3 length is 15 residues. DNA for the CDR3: TGTGCCAGCAGCGTGGACAGGGGAAGTGGAAACACCATATATTTT. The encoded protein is CASSVDRGSGNTIYF.

CDR3 coding DNA: TGTGCCAGCAGCTTACGGACAGGTGAGCAGTTCTTC. Translated: CASSLRTGEQFF. The genes are TRBV7-9 and TRBJ2-1; 7 bases align to TRBD1. The trim removed 2 bases at V and 9 bases at J, leaving 1 base unmatched. The CDR3 runs to 12 residues. Germline CDR1 is SEHNR and CDR2 is FQNEAQ (reference sequence).

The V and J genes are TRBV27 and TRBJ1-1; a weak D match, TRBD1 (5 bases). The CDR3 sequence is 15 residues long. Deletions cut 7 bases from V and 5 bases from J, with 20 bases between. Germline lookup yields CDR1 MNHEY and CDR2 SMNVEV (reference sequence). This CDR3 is CASKSLQDGGTEAFF. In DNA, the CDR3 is TGTGCCAGCAAATCTCTACAGGACGGGGGAACTGAAGCTTTCTTT.

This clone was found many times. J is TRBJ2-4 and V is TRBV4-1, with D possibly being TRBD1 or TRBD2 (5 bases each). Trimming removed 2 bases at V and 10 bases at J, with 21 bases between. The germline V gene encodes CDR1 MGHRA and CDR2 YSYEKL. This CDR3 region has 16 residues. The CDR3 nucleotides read TGCGCCAGCAGCCAAACCTTCCGGGACCTCTACTTAATTCAGTACTTC. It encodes CASSQTFRDLYLIQYF.

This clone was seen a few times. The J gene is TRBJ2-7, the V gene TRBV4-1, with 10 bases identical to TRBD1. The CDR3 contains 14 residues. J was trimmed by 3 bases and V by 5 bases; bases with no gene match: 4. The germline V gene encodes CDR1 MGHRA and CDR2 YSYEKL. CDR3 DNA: TGCGCCAGCAGCGAAGGGACAGGGGACTACGAGCAGTACTTC. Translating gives CASSEGTGDYEQYF.

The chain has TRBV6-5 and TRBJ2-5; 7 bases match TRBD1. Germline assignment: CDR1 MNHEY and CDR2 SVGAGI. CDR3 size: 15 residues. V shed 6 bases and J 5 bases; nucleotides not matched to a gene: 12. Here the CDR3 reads CASSAGQVEGETQYF. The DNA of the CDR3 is TGTGCCAGCAGCGCCGGACAGGTCGAGGGGGAGACCCAGTACTTC.

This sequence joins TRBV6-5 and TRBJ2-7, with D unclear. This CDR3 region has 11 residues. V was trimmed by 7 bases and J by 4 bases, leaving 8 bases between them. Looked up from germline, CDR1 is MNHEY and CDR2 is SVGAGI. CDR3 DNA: TGTGCCAGCACTGCAGGTTACGAGCAGTACTTC. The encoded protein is CASTAGYEQYF.

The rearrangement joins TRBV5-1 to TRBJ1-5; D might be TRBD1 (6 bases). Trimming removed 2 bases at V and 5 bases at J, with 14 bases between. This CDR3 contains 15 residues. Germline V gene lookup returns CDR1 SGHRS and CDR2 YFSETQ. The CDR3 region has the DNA TGCGCCAGCAGCTTCGGGGGGCTCTCGGATCAGCCCCAGCATTTT. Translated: CASSFGGLSDQPQHF.

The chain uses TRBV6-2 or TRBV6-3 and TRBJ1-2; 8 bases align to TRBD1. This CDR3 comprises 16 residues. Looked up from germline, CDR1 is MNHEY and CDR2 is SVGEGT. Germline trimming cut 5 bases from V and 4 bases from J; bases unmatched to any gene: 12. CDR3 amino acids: CASSSSLGQGVYGYTF. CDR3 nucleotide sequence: TGTGCCAGCAGTAGTTCCCTCGGACAGGGCGTCTATGGCTACACCTTC.

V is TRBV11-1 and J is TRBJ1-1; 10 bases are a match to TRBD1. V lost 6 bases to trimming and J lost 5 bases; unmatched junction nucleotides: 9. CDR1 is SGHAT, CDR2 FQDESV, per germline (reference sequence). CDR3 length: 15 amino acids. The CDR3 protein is CASSQTGTGATEAFF. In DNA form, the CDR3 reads TGTGCCAGCAGTCAAACCGGGACAGGGGCGACTGAAGCTTTCTTT. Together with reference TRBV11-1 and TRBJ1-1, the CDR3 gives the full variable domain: EAEVAQSPRYKITEKSQAVAFWCDPISGHATLYWYRQILGQGPELLVQFQDESVVDDSQLPKDRFSAERLKGVDSTLKIQPAELGDSAMYLCASSQTGTGATEAFFGQGTRLTVV.

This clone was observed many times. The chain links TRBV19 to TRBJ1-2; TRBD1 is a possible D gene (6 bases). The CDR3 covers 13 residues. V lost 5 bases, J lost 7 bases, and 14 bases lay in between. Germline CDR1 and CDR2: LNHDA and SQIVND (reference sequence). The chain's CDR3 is CASSGQTPAGYTF. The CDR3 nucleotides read TGTGCCAGTAGTGGACAGACCCCCGCTGGCTACACCTTC. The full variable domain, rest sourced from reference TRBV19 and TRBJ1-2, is DGGITQSPKYLFRKEGQNVTLSCEQNLNHDAMYWYRQDPGQGLRLIYYSQIVNDFQKGDIAEGYSVSREKKESFPLTVTSAQKNPTAFYLCASSGQTPAGYTFGSGTRLTVV.

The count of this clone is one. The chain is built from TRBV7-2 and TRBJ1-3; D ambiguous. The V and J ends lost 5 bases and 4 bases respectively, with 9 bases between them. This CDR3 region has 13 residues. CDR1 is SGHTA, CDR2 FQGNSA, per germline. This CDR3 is CASSGQYGNTIYF. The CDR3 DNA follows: TGTGCCAGCAGCGGCCAGTACGGAAACACCATATATTTT.

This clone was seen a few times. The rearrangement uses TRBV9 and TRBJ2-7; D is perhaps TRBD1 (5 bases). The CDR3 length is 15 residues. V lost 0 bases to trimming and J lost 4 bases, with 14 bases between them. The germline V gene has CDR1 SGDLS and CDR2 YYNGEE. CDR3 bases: TGTGCCAGCAGCGTAGGGAGCGACAGTCTATACGAGCAGTACTTC. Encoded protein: CASSVGSDSLYEQYF.

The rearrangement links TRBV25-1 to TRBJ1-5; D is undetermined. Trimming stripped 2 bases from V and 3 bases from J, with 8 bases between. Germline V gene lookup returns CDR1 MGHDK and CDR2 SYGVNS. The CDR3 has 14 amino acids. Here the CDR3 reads CASSERVNNQPQHF. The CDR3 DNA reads TGTGCCAGCAGTGAAAGGGTCAACAATCAGCCCCAGCATTTT.

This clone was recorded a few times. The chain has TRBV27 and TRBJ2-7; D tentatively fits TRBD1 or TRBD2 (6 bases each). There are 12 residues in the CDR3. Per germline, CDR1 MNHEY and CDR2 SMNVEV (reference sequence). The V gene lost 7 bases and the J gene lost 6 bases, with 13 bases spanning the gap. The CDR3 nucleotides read TGTGCCAGCACCGATGGGGGGCGCGAGCAGTACTTC. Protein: CASTDGGREQYF.

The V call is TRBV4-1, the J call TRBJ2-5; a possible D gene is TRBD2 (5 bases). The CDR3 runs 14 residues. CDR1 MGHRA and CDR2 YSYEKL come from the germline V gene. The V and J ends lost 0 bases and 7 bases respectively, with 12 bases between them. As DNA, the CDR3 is TGCGCCAGCAGCCAAGAAGGTGCGGGTCGGACCCAGTACTTC. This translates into CASSQEGAGRTQYF.

CDR3 coding DNA: TGTGCCAGCAGCCAAGACCACTTAGGAAATTCACCCCTCCACTTT. Translation gives CASSQDHLGNSPLHF. The chain has TRBV3-1 (or the pseudogene TRBV3-2) and TRBJ1-6, with D unclear. The CDR3 loop spans 15 amino acids. The V gene lost 0 bases and the J gene lost 7 bases, with 10 bases spanning the gap. Germline-derived CDR1 and CDR2 are LGHDT and YNNKEL (reference sequence).

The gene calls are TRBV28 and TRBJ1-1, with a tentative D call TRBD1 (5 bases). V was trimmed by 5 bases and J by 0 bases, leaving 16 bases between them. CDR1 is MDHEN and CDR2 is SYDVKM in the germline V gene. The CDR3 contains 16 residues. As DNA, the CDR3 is TGTGCCAGCAGTAATTTTTTGCGGGGGGTGAACACTGAAGCTTTCTTT. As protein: CASSNFLRGVNTEAFF. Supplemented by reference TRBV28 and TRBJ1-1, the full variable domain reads DVKVTQSSRYLVKRTGEKVFLECVQDMDHENMFWYRQDPGLGLRLIYFSYDVKMKEKGDIPEGYSVSREKKERFSLILESASTNQTSMYLCASSNFLRGVNTEAFFGQGTRLTVV.

CDR3 in DNA: TGTGCCAGTCAGACAGGGGAAGCCGGGGCCAACGTCCTGACTTTC. It codes for CASQTGEAGANVLTF. The genes are TRBV6-5 and TRBJ2-6, with 8 bases identical to TRBD1. Germline values: CDR1 MNHEY, CDR2 SVGAGI. Trimming at V came to 9 bases and at J to 4 bases, leaving 8 bases not matched to a gene. The CDR3 totals 15 residues.

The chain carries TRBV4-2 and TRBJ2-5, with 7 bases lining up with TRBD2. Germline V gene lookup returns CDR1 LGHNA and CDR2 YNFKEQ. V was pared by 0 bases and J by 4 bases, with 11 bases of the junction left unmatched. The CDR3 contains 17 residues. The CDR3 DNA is TGTGCCAGCAGCCAAGAGTTGGCGGGAGAAGAGGGAGAGACCCAGTACTTC. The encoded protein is CASSQELAGEEGETQYF.

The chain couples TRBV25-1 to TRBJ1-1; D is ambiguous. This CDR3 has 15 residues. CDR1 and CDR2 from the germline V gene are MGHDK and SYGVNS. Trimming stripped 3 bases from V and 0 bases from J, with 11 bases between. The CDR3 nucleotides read TGTGCCAGCAGTGATGTTAGGAATCTGAACACTGAAGCTTTCTTT. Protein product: CASSDVRNLNTEAFF.